This TCR beta chain was documented in a study of OX40 agonist ivuxolimab in advanced cancers. Overall study context: Earlier treatment with anti-PD-1, anti-PD-L1 or anti-CTLA-4 was permitted, and under 50% had received some. The study reported partial responses in three patients: one hepatocellular carcinoma, two cutaneous melanoma.

The CDR3 runs to 16 residues. With 2 bases removed from V and 1 base from J, the gap between germline ends came to 13 bases. Germline V gene sequence: CDR1 MGHRA, CDR2 YSYEKL. Measured with immunoSEQ multiplex PCR; TCRdb has only the in-frame clones, and not every one. This table has 45,000 to 65,000 clones, more than 80% appearing once. The clonotype was recovered from an adult with an advanced solid tumor such as melanoma, head and neck, liver or kidney cancer. The sequencing here drew on CD4+ or CD8+ T cells sorted from blood, taken in a trial of the OX40 agonist ivuxolimab. The J gene is TRBJ2-3, the V gene TRBV4-1; D tentatively reads TRBD1 or TRBD2 (5 bases each). As DNA, the CDR3 is TGCGCCAGCAGCCAAACCGGGACCGCGGGCACAGATACGCAGTATTTT. This sequence encodes CASSQTGTAGTDTQYF.